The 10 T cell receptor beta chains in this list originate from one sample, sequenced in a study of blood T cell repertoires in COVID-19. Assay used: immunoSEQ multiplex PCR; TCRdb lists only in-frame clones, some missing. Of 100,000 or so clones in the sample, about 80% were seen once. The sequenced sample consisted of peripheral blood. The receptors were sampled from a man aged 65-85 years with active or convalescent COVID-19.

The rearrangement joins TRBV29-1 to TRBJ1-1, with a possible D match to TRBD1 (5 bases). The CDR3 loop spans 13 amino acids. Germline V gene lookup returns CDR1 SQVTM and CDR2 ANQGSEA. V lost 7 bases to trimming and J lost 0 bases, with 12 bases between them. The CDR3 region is CSGGGVMNTEAFF. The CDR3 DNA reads TGCAGCGGCGGAGGGGTAATGAACACTGAAGCTTTCTTT. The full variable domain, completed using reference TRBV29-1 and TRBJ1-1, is SAVISQKPSRDICQRGTSLTIQCQVDSQVTMMFWYRQQPGQSLTLIATANQGSEATYESGFVIDKFPISRPNLTFSTLTVSNMSPEDSSIYLCSGGGVMNTEAFFGQGTRLTVV.

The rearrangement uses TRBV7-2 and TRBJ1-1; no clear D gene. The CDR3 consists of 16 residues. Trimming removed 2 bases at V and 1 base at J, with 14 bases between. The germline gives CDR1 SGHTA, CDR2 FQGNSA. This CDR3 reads CASSLSRSYGNTEAFF. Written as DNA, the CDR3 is TGTGCCAGCAGCTTATCGCGGTCATACGGGAACACTGAAGCTTTCTTT. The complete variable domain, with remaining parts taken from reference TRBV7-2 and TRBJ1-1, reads GAGVSQSPSNKVTEKGKDVELRCDPISGHTALYWYRQSLGQGLEFLIYFQGNSAPDKSGLPSDRFSAERTGGSVSTLTIQRTQQEDSAVYLCASSLSRSYGNTEAFFGQGTRLTVV.

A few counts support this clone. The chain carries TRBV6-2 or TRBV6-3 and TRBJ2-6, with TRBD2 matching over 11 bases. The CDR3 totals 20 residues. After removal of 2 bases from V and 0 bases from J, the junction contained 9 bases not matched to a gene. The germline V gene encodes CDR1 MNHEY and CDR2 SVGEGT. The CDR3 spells CASSYPRTSGLYSGANVLTF. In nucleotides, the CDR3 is TGTGCCAGCAGTTACCCACGGACTAGCGGGCTTTACTCTGGGGCCAACGTCCTGACTTTC.

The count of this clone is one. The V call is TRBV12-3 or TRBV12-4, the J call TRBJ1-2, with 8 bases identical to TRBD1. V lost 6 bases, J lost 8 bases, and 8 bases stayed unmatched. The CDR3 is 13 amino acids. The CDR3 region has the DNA TGTGCCAGCAGCACCACAGGGGGGATCGGCTACACCTTC. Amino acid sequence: CASSTTGGIGYTF.

In DNA form, the CDR3 reads TGTGCCATCAGCCGGGACAGGGCCGGGGAGCAGTACTTC. Translation gives CAISRDRAGEQYF. V is TRBV10-3 and J is TRBJ2-7; 9 bases fit TRBD1. The CDR3 extends over 13 amino acids. V lost 6 bases to trimming and J lost 7 bases; unmatched junction nucleotides: 7. CDR1 ENHRY and CDR2 SYGVKD come from the germline V gene.

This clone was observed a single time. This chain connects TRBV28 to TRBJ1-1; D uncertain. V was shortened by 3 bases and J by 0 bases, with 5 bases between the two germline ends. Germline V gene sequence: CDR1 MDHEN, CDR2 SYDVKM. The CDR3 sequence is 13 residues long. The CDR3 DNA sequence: TGTGCCAGCAGTTTTAGCCTGAACACTGAAGCTTTCTTT. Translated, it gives CASSFSLNTEAFF. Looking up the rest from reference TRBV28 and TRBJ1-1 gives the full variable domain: DVKVTQSSRYLVKRTGEKVFLECVQDMDHENMFWYRQDPGLGLRLIYFSYDVKMKEKGDIPEGYSVSREKKERFSLILESASTNQTSMYLCASSFSLNTEAFFGQGTRLTVV.

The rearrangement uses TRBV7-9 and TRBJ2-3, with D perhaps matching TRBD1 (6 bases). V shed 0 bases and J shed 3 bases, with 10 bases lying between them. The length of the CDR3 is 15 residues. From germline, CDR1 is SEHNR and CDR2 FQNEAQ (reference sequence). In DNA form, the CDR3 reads TGTGCCAGCAGCTTAGCCACAGGGTGGACAGATACGCAGTATTTT. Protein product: CASSLATGWTDTQYF.

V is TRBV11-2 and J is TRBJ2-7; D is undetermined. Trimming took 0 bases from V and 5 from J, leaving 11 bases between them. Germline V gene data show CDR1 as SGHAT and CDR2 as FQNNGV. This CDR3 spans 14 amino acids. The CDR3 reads CASSLDLGLHEQYF. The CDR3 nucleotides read TGTGCCAGCAGCTTAGATTTGGGCCTCCACGAGCAGTACTTC.

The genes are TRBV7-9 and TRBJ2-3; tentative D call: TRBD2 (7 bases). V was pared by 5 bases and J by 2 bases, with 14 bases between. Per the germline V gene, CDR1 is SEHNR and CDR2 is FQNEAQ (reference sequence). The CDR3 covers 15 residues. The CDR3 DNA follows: TGTGCCAGCAGCCGTACAGGGACTATCACAGATACGCAGTATTTT. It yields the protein CASSRTGTITDTQYF. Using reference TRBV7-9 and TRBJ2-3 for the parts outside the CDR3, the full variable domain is DTGVSQNPRHKITKRGQNVTFRCDPISEHNRLYWYRQTLGQGPEFLTYFQNEAQLEKSRLLSDRFSAERPKGSFSTLEIQRTEQGDSAMYLCASSRTGTITDTQYFGPGTRLTVL.

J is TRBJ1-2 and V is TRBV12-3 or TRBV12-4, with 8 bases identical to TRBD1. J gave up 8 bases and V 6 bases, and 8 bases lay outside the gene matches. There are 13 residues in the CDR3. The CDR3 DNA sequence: TGTGCCAGCAGCATCGGGACAGGCGTCGGCTACACCTTC. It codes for CASSIGTGVGYTF.